This T cell receptor (beta chain) was captured in a study of cytomegalovirus exposure and HLA in healthy donors. Vbeta (60) and Jbeta (13) primers were used in the PCR. The repertoire was sequenced with immunoSEQ multiplex PCR; TCRdb's copy has only in-frame clones and lacks some. This table lists about 210,000 clones. Findings and limits, study-wide: Most observed TCR sequences were rare, whereas some public TCRs were detected in many donors. Several of the most significant clusters appeared, in a later analysis, to be linked to common viral pathogens.

Per the germline V gene, CDR1 is SNHLY and CDR2 is FYNNEI. J was trimmed by 4 bases and V by 1 base; bases with no gene match: 6. The length of the CDR3 is 15 residues. For this clone: What it binds is unknown.

Donors counted as nominally healthy when sampled, yet unrecorded immune exposures were likely. Sequenced sample: PBMCs. This clonotype was obtained from a woman aged 25-40 years in good health and CMV-seropositive. The chain couples TRBV2 to TRBJ1-2; 7 bases match TRBD1. CDR3 sequence (DNA): TGTGCCAGCAGTGAAGAAACAGGGGCGGGCTATGGCTACACCTTC. Amino acids: CASSEETGAGYGYTF. Supplemented by reference TRBV2 and TRBJ1-2, the full variable domain reads EPEVTQTPSHQVTQMGQEVILRCVPISNHLYFYWYRQILGQKVEFLVSFYNNEISEKSEIFDDQFSVERPDGSNFTLKIRSTKLEDSAMYFCASSEETGAGYGYTFGSGTRLTVV.